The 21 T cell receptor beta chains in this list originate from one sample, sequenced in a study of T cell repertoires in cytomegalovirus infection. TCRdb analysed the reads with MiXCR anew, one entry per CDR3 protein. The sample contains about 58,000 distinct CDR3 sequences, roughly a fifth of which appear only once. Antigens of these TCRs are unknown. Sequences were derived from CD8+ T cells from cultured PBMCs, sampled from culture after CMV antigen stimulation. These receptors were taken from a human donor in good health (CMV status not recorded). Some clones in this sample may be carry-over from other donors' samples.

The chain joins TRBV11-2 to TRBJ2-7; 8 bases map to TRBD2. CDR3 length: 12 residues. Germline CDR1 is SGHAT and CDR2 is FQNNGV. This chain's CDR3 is CASGGVVYEQYF. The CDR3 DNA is TGTGCATCCGGGGGGGTGGTCTACGAGCAGTACTTC. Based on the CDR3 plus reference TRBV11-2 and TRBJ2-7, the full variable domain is EAGVAQSPRYKIIEKRQSVAFWCNPISGHATLYWYQQILGQGPKLLIQFQNNGVVDDSQLPKDRFSAERLKGVDSTLKIQPAKLEDSAVYLCASGGVVYEQYFGPGTRLTVT.

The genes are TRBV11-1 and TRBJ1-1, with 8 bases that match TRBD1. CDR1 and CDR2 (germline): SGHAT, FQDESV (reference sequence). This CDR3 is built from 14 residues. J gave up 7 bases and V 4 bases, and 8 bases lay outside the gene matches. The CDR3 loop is CASSSPRGLGEAFF. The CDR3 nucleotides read TGTGCCAGCAGCTCCCCCAGGGGGCTTGGTGAAGCTTTCTTT.

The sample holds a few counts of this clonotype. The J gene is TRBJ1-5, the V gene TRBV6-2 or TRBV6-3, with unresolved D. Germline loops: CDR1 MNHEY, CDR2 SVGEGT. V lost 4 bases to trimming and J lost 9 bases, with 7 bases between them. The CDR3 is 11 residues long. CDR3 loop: CASSFPGPQHF. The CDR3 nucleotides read TGTGCCAGCAGTTTCCCAGGGCCCCAGCATTTT.

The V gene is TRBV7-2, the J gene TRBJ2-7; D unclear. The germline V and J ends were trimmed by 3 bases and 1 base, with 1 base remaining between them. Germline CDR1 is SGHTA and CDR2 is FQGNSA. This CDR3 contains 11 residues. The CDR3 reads CASSLSYEQYF. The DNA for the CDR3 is TGTGCCAGCAGCTTGTCCTACGAGCAGTACTTC.

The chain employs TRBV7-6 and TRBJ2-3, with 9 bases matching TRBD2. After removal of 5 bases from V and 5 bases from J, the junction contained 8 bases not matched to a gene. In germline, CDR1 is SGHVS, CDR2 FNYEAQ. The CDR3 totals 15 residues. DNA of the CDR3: TGTGCCAGCAGCCATGGGACTAGCCTTAAAGATACGCAGTATTTT. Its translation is CASSHGTSLKDTQYF.

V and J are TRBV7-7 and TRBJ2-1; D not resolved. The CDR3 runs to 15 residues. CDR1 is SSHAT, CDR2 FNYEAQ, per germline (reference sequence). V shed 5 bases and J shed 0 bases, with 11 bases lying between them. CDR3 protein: CASSLAASSYNEQFF. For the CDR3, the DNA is TGTGCCAGCAGCCTCGCGGCCAGCTCCTACAATGAGCAGTTCTTC.

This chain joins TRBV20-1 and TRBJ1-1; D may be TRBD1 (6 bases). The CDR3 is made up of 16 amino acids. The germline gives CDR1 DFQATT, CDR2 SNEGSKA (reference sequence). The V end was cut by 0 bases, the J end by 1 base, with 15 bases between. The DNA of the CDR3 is TGCAGTGCTAGAGATATGAGACAGGCAAGGAACACTGAAGCTTTCTTT. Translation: CSARDMRQARNTEAFF.

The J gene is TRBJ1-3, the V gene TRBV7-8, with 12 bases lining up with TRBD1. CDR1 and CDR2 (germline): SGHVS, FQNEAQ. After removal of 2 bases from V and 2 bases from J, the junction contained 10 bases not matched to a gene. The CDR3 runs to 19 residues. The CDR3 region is CASSLLKGGQGAAGNTIYF. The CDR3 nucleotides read TGTGCCAGCAGCTTATTGAAGGGGGGACAGGGGGCCGCTGGAAACACCATATATTTT.

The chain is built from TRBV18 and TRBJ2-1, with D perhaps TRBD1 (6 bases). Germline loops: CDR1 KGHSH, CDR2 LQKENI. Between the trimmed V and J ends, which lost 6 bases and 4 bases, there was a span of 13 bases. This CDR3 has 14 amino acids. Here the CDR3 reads CASSSTGYYNEQFF. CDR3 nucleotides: TGTGCCAGCTCGTCGACAGGTTATTACAATGAGCAGTTCTTC.

The CDR3 loop is CASSPTGFYGYTF. The CDR3 nucleotides are TGTGCCAGCAGTCCAACAGGGTTCTATGGCTACACCTTC. V is TRBV27 and J is TRBJ1-2; maybe TRBD1 (6 bases). There are 13 residues in the CDR3. The V and J ends lost 5 bases and 4 bases respectively, with 11 bases between them. In germline, CDR1 is MNHEY, CDR2 SMNVEV (reference sequence).

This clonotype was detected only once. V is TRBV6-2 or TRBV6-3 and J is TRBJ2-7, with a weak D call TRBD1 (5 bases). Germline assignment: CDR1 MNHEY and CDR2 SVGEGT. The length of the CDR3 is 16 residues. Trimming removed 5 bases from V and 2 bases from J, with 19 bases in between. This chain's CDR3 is CASSPLEETEAYEQYF. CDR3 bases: TGTGCCAGCAGTCCCCTCGAAGAGACAGAAGCCTACGAGCAGTACTTC.

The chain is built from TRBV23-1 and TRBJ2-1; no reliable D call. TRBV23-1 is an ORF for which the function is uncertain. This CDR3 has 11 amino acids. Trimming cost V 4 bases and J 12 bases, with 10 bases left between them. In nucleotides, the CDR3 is TGCGCCAGCAGTCTACCGGGTTCGCAGTTCTTC. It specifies CASSLPGSQFF.

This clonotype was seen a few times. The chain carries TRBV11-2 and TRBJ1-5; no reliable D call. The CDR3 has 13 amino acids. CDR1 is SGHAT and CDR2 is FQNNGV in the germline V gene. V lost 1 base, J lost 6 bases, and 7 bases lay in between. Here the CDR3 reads CASSLGGSQPQHF. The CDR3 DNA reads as TGTGCCAGCAGCTTAGGTGGGTCTCAGCCCCAGCATTTT.

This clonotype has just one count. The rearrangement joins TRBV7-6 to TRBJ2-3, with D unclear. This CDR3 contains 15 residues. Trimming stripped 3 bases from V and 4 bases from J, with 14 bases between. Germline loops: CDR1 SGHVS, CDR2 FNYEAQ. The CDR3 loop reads CASSLSQTGADTQYF. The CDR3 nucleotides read TGTGCCAGCAGCTTGAGCCAGACGGGCGCAGATACGCAGTATTTT.

The CDR3 sequence: CASSITSGVYEQYF. CDR3 nucleotide sequence: TGTGCCAGTAGTATAACTAGCGGGGTCTACGAGCAGTACTTC. V usage is TRBV19 and J usage is TRBJ2-7; TRBD2 aligns across 10 bases. Per the germline V gene, CDR1 is LNHDA and CDR2 is SQIVND (reference sequence). The V gene end was trimmed by 2 bases and the J gene end by 3 bases; junction bases not matched to a gene: 1. This CDR3 comprises 14 residues.

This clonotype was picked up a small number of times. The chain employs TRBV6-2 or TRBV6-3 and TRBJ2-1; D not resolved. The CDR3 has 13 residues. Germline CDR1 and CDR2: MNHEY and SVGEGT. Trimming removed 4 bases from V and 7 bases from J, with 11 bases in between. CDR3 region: CASSFPNQNEQFF. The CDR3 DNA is TGTGCCAGCAGTTTTCCGAACCAAAATGAGCAGTTCTTC.

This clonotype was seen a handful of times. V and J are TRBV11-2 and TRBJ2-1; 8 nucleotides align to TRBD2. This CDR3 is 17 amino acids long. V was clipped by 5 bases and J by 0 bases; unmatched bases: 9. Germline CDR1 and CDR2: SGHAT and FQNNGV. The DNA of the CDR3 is TGTGCCAGCAGCCAACCGGGGGGGGCAGGCTCCTACAATGAGCAGTTCTTC. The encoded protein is CASSQPGGAGSYNEQFF.

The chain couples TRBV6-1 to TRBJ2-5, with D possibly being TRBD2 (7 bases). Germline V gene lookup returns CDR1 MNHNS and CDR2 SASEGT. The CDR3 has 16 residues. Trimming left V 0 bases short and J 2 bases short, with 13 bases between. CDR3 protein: CASSEAGGGVQETQYF. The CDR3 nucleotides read TGTGCCAGCAGTGAAGCAGGAGGGGGGGTACAAGAGACCCAGTACTTC.

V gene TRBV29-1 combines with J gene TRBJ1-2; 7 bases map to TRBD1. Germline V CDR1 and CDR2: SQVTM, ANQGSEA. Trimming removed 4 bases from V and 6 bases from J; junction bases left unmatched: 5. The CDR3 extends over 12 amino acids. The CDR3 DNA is TGCAGCGTTGGAGCAGGGGGGGATGGCTACACCTTC. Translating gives CSVGAGGDGYTF.

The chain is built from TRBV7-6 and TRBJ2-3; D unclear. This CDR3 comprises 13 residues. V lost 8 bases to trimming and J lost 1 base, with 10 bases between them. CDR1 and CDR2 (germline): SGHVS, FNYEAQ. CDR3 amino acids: CASAKIRTDTQYF. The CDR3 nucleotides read TGTGCCAGCGCCAAAATACGCACAGATACGCAGTATTTT.

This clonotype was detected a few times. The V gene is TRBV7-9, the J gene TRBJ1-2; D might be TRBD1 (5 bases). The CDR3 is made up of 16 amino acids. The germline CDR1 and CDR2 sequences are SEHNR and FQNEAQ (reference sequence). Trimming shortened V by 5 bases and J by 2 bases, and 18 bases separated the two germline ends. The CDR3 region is CASSHTRAGTNYGYTF. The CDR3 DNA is TGTGCCAGCAGCCATACCAGAGCGGGGACGAACTATGGCTACACCTTC. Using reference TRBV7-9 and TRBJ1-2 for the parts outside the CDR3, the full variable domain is DTGVSQNPRHKITKRGQNVTFRCDPISEHNRLYWYRQTLGQGPEFLTYFQNEAQLEKSRLLSDRFSAERPKGSFSTLEIQRTEQGDSAMYLCASSHTRAGTNYGYTFGSGTRLTVV.